A selection of T cell receptor beta chains follows, all from one sample in a study of T-cell reconstitution after alpha-beta-depleted transplantation in children. Each CDR3 protein gets one entry after TCRdb re-called the PCR reads with MiXCR. The data contain around 340,000 distinct CDR3 sequences, more than 10% of them singletons. Sequences were derived from PBMCs, sampled from the stem cell graft. These receptors were taken from a human donor who donated a stem cell graft to a child with Fanconi anemia. CDR3s include the opening cysteine and the closing phenylalanine or tryptophan. The D gene is left open where the match is weak. Size values are once, few and many counts, or a class for expanded clones, and some rows have none.

-	TRBD2	TRBJ2-2	TRBV10-3	TGTGCCATCAGTCCACTAGCGACCGGGGAGCTGTTTTTT	CAISPLATGELFF
few	TRBD2	TRBJ2-1	TRBV24-1	TGTGCCACCAGTGACCCATGGGCGGGGGGGCCCAATGAGCAGTTCTTC	CATSDPWAGGPNEQFF
few	-	TRBJ1-1	TRBV15	TGTGCCACCAGCAGAGATCCGGTGAACACTGAAGCTTTCTTT	CATSRDPVNTEAFF
many	TRBD1	TRBJ2-1	TRBV5-1	TGCGCCAGCAGCCCGTCCGGGACAGACTACAATGAGCAGTTCTTC	CASSPSGTDYNEQFF
few	-	TRBJ2-2	TRBV4-3	TGCGCCAGCAGCGACACAGGAACCGGGGAGCTGTTTTTT	CASSDTGTGELFF
-	TRBD2	TRBJ2-6	TRBV10-2	TGCGCCAGCAGTCCTCGAGCGGGGGGGCCGGCTGGGGCCAACGTCCTGACTTTC	CASSPRAGGPAGANVLTF
-	-	TRBJ2-3	TRBV12-3/TRBV12-4	TGTGCCAGCAGTCCGGCCGCAGGCACAGATACGCAGTATTTT	CASSPAAGTDTQYF
-	-	TRBJ2-3	TRBV12-3/TRBV12-4	TGTGCCAGCAGTTCGGGACTCCCCCCAGGTACGCAGTATTTT	CASSSGLPPGTQYF
many	TRBD1	TRBJ2-2	TRBV5-1	TGCGCCAGCAGCTTGGCGCCACAGGGGCCCGGGGAGCTGTTTTTT	CASSLAPQGPGELFF
few	TRBD2	TRBJ2-1	TRBV11-1	TGTGCCAGCAGCTCCACTCCCGGGACTAGCGGATCCCAGACCTACAATGAGCAGTTCTTC	CASSSTPGTSGSQTYNEQFF
few	-	TRBJ1-1	TRBV20-1	TGCAGTGCGACCGACAGGTGGAACACTGAAGCTTTCTTT	CSATDRWNTEAFF
-	TRBD1	TRBJ1-6	TRBV11-2	TGTGCCAGCAGCTCGGGACAGGGTAACTCACCCCTCCACTTT	CASSSGQGNSPLHF
-	-	TRBJ2-1	TRBV14	TGTGCCAGCAGCCAAGAGAGCCCCGGGGGAGTAATCTCCAATGAGCAGTTCTTC	CASSQESPGGVISNEQFF
many	TRBD1	TRBJ1-1	TRBV5-1	TGCGCCAGCAGCTTGTTAACAGGGGCGAACACTGAAGCTTTCTTT	CASSLLTGANTEAFF
many	-	TRBJ2-5	TRBV7-8	TGTGCCAGCAGCTTAGCCGTAGGGACCCAGTACTTC	CASSLAVGTQYF
-	TRBD1	TRBJ1-1	TRBV7-9	TGTGCCAGCAGCCCCGGGACAGGGGTGTCTGAAGCTTTCTTT	CASSPGTGVSEAFF
-	-	TRBJ2-1	TRBV4-3	TGCGCCAGCAGCCAAGGCGTCCATACCGACAGTTACAATGAGCAGTTCTTC	CASSQGVHTDSYNEQFF
-	-	TRBJ2-3	TRBV12-5	TGTGCTAGTGGTTCCGCAGCAGATACGCAGTATTTT	CASGSAADTQYF
many	-	TRBJ2-1	TRBV4-3	TGCGCCAGCGCTCCTGAGGTAGCGGCCTACAATGAGCAGTTCTTC	CASAPEVAAYNEQFF
-	-	TRBJ1-2	TRBV14	TGTGCCAGCAGCCAGCGTCCCAGACTCTATGGCTACACCTTC	CASSQRPRLYGYTF
many	-	TRBJ1-1	TRBV7-2	TGTGCCAGCAGCTTTAAGCAGGAGAACACTGAAGCTTTCTTT	CASSFKQENTEAFF
-	-	TRBJ2-2	TRBV7-2	TGTGCCAGCAGCCCGGAAGGGGGGAACAACGGGGAGCTGTTTTTT	CASSPEGGNNGELFF
few	-	TRBJ1-1	TRBV6-2/TRBV6-3	TGTGCCAGCATCTTCCAGGGGTCGACTCCTGAAGCTTTCTTT	CASIFQGSTPEAFF
-	TRBD1	TRBJ1-5	TRBV12-3/TRBV12-4	TGTGCCAGCAGCCGAGCGACAGGGGGCAGGAATCAGCCCCAGCATTTT	CASSRATGGRNQPQHF
-	TRBD1	TRBJ1-1	TRBV7-9	TGTGCCAGCAGCCCAACCCAGGGGGCCACTGAAGCTTTCTTT	CASSPTQGATEAFF
-	TRBD1	TRBJ2-5	TRBV9	TGTGCCAGCAGCGCGGGACAGGGCGTTCGGGAGACCCAGTACTTC	CASSAGQGVRETQYF
many	TRBD2	TRBJ2-1	TRBV5-1	TGCGCCAGCAGCTTGGGGACTAGTATTGATAATGAGCAGTTCTTC	CASSLGTSIDNEQFF